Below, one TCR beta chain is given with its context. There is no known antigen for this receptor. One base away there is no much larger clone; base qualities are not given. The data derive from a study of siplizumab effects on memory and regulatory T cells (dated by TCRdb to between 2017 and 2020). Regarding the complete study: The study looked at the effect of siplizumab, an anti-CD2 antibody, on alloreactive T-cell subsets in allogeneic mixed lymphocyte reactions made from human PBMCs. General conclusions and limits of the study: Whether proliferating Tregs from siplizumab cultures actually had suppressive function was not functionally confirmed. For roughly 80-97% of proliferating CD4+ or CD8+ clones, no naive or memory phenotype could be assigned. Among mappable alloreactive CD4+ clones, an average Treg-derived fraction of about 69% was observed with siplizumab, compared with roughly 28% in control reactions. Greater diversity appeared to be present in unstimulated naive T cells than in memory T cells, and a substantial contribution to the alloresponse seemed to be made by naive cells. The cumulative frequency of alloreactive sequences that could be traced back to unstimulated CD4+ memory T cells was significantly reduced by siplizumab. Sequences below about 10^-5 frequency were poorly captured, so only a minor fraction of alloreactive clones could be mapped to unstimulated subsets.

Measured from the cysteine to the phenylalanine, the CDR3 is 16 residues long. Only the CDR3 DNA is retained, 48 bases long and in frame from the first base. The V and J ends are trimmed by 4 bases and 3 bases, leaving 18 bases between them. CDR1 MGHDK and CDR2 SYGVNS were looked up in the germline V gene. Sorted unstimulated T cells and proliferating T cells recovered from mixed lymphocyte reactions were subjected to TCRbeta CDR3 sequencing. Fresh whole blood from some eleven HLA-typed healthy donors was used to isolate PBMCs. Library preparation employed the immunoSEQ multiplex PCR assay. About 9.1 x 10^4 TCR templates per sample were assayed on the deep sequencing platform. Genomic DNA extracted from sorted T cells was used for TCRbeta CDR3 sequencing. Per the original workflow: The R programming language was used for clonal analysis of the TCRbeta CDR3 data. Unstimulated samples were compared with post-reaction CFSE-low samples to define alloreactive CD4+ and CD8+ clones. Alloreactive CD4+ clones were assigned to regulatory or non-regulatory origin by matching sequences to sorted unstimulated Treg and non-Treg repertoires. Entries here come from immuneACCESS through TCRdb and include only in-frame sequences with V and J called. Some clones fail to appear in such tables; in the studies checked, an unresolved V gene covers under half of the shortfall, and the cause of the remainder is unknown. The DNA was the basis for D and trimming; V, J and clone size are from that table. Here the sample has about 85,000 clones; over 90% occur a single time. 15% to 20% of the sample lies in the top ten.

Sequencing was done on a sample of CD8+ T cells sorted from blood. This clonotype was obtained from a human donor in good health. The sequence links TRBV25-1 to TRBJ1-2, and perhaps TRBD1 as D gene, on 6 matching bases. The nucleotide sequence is TGTGCCAGCAGTGCATCACAGGGTGAAGAGTACTATGGCTACACCTTC. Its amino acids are CASSASQGEEYYGYTF.